The 19 T cell receptor beta chains given below trace back to one sample, sequenced in a study of molecular identifiers for immune sequencing clone quantification. Via MiXCR, TCRdb re-called the PCR reads, giving one row per CDR3 protein. The data hold about 36,000 distinct CDR3 sequences, with roughly 18% observed a single time. Sequencing was done on a sample of naive CD8+ T cells from blood, with Jurkat cell RNA spiked in. Subset here: FACS-sorted CD8+CD4-CCR7+CD45RA+ naive T cells. These receptor sequences come from a human donor in good health. Some libraries in this study had Jurkat cell RNA spiked in.

This clonotype was observed a few times. A much larger clone differs by one base, so this may be a read error. The chain couples TRBV6-2 or TRBV6-3 to TRBJ1-2, with 7 positions matching TRBD1. The CDR3 length is 13 residues. CDR1 and CDR2 (germline): MNHEY, SVGEGT. The V gene end was trimmed by 6 bases and the J gene end by 8 bases; junction bases not matched to a gene: 9. CDR3 region: CASRDGGQKGYTF. The CDR3 nucleotides read TGTGCCAGCAGAGACGGGGGACAGAAGGGCTACACCTTC.

This clonotype showed up many times. The chain has TRBV7-8 and TRBJ2-7; 9 nucleotides align to TRBD2. Per the germline V gene, CDR1 is SGHVS and CDR2 is FQNEAQ. The CDR3 length is 13 residues. V lost 5 bases to trimming and J lost 7 bases; unmatched junction nucleotides: 6. The CDR3 DNA follows: TGTGCCAGCAGCCCCGGACTAGCGAGGGAGCAGTACTTC. Translation gives CASSPGLAREQYF.

This clonotype has more than one count but fewer than ten. V usage is TRBV4-1 and J usage is TRBJ2-2; 8 nucleotides line up with TRBD2. CDR1 MGHRA and CDR2 YSYEKL come from the germline V gene. With V trimmed by 2 bases and J by 8 bases, 7 bases remained unmatched. The length of the CDR3 is 15 residues. CDR3 bases: TGCGCCAGCAGCCAACTAGCGGGCACCGGTGGGGAGCTGTTTTTT. Translating gives CASSQLAGTGGELFF.

Of note for this clonotype: This sequence may be a read error, since a much larger clone differs from it by one base. The chain links TRBV9 to TRBJ2-1; 11 bases fit TRBD2. The CDR3 runs to 15 residues. The germline gives CDR1 SGDLS, CDR2 YYNGEE. DNA for the CDR3: TGTACCAGCAGCGATAGCGGGAGGGCGATCAATGAGCAGTTCTTC. This sequence encodes CTSSDSGRAINEQFF.

With respect to this clonotype: A single base separates this from a much larger clone, so it may be a read error. This chain links TRBV13 with TRBJ2-1; 10 bases are a match to TRBD2. Losses at the gene ends were 11 bases for V and 6 bases for J; bases not matched to a gene: 7. CDR3 length: 13 amino acids. Germline V lookup: CDR1 PRHDT, CDR2 FYEKMQ (reference sequence). The CDR3 spells CAGMPSGSNEQFF. The CDR3, as DNA: TGTGCCGGCATGCCTAGCGGGAGCAATGAGCAGTTCTTC.

There are a few counts of this clonotype. The chain carries TRBV29-1 and TRBJ2-7; no clear D. CDR1 is SQVTM, CDR2 ANQGSEA, per germline. This CDR3 is 12 amino acids long. V lost 1 base to trimming and J lost 3 bases, with 7 bases between them. The CDR3 bases are TGCAGCGTTGAAGCTGGCCGCTACGAGCAGTACTTC. Its translation: CSVEAGRYEQYF.

This chain uses TRBV12-3 or TRBV12-4 with TRBJ1-2; D call uncertain. The CDR3 extends over 13 amino acids. V was clipped by 6 bases and J by 6 bases, with 14 bases between them. This CDR3 is CASSLSATHGYTF. Written as DNA, the CDR3 is TGTGCCAGCAGCCTCTCCGCGACCCATGGCTACACCTTC.

This clonotype was detected many times. The chain couples TRBV7-9 to TRBJ1-6, with D uncertain. Trimming took off 11 bases at V and 9 bases at J, with 14 bases between the two ends. This CDR3 contains 12 residues. Germline CDR1 SEHNR, CDR2 FQNEAQ (reference sequence). This CDR3 is CAAASDRSPLHF. The CDR3 coding sequence is TGTGCCGCAGCCTCGGACCGTTCACCCCTCCACTTT.

This clonotype came up many times. The rearrangement joins TRBV9 to TRBJ2-3; tentative D call: TRBD2 (5 bases). Germline V gives CDR1 SGDLS, CDR2 YYNGEE. The germline V and J ends were trimmed by 3 bases and 6 bases, with 17 bases remaining between them. The CDR3 extends over 15 amino acids. This CDR3 is CASSAGLPVLDTQYF. CDR3 DNA: TGTGCCAGCAGCGCCGGACTCCCCGTATTGGATACGCAGTATTTT.

Notes on this clonotype: An end of the junction differs from the germline gene, which may be a read error. CDR3 region: CSVDDSERSSHNEQFF. The CDR3 nucleotides read TGCAGCGTTGATGACAGCGAGAGGAGCTCCCACAATGAGCAGTTCTTC. The V gene is TRBV29-1, the J gene TRBJ2-1; perhaps TRBD1 as D (5 bases). Germline lookup yields CDR1 SQVTM and CDR2 ANQGSEA. CDR3 length equals 16 residues.

This clonotype appeared a few times. The chain has TRBV4-3 and TRBJ2-1; 9 nucleotides match TRBD2. Trimming took 0 bases from V and 7 from J; bases not matched to a gene: 7. CDR3 size: 16 residues. Germline V gives CDR1 LGHNA, CDR2 YSLEER. CDR3 nucleotides: TGCGCCAGCAGCCAAGATCGGAGCGGGGGGTGGAATGAGCAGTTCTTC. Translation gives CASSQDRSGGWNEQFF.

V gene TRBV19 combines with J gene TRBJ2-5, with 8 bases fitting TRBD2. The V segment lost 5 bases and the J segment 5 bases; nucleotides outside the gene matches: 4. In germline, CDR1 is LNHDA, CDR2 SQIVND (reference sequence). The CDR3 is made up of 13 amino acids. The CDR3 region has the DNA TGTGCCAGTAGTCTGGGACTAGATGAGACCCAGTACTTC. Protein: CASSLGLDETQYF.

This chain connects TRBV24-1 to TRBJ1-1; D remains ambiguous. The CDR3 length is 13 residues. Per the germline V gene, CDR1 is KGHDR and CDR2 is SFDVKD. V was shortened by 4 bases and J by 5 bases, with 10 bases between the two germline ends. The CDR3 here is CATSETRGTEAFF. CDR3 in DNA: TGTGCCACCAGTGAAACACGAGGGACTGAAGCTTTCTTT.

This clonotype came up many times. V is TRBV4-1 and J is TRBJ1-2; D unclear. Germline CDR1 is MGHRA and CDR2 is YSYEKL. V was shortened by 8 bases and J by 4 bases, with 8 bases between the two germline ends. The CDR3 sequence is 11 residues long. The CDR3 protein is CASGPGYGYTF. The CDR3 DNA follows: TGCGCCAGCGGTCCGGGCTATGGCTACACCTTC.

This clonotype was recorded many times. The rearrangement links TRBV20-1 to TRBJ2-4, with 9 bases that match TRBD1. J gave up 2 bases and V 2 bases, and 4 bases lay outside the gene matches. CDR3 length: 15 amino acids. Germline CDR1 and CDR2: DFQATT and SNEGSKA (reference sequence). This CDR3 reads CSARPGQGPKNIQYF. The CDR3 nucleotides read TGCAGTGCTAGACCGGGACAGGGCCCCAAAAACATTCAGTACTTC.

This rearrangement joins TRBV2 to TRBJ2-1; TRBD1 agrees at 7 bases. After removal of 6 bases from V and 4 bases from J, the junction contained 3 bases not matched to a gene. The CDR3 runs 13 residues. Germline-derived CDR1 and CDR2 are SNHLY and FYNNEI. As DNA, the CDR3 is TGTGCCAGCAGGGGACAGAAATACAATGAGCAGTTCTTC. Protein product: CASRGQKYNEQFF.

Many counts were recorded for this clonotype. The chain carries TRBV5-1 and TRBJ1-2, with D uncertain. The length of the CDR3 is 17 residues. Germline V gene data show CDR1 as SGHRS and CDR2 as YFSETQ. V lost 0 bases and J 0 bases, leaving 15 bases between the germline ends. The CDR3 protein is CASSLGSRGSANYGYTF. For the CDR3, the DNA is TGCGCCAGCAGCTTGGGCTCCCGGGGTTCAGCTAACTATGGCTACACCTTC.

V usage is TRBV7-2 and J usage is TRBJ2-3; D is ambiguous. Per germline, CDR1 SGHTA and CDR2 FQGNSA. There are 13 residues in the CDR3. Trimming took 5 bases from V and 0 from J, leaving 6 bases between them. CDR3 in amino acids: CASSLISTDTQYF. The CDR3 nucleotides are TGTGCCAGCAGCCTAATCAGCACAGATACGCAGTATTTT.

Ten or more counts support this clonotype. The CDR3 DNA is TGTGCCAGCAGCTTCAATGGCGGGGGCCAAGAGACCCAGTACTTC. Protein sequence: CASSFNGGGQETQYF. V usage is TRBV13 and J usage is TRBJ2-5, with TRBD2 identical over 7 bases. The V gene's germline CDR1 is PRHDT and CDR2 FYEKMQ (reference sequence). The CDR3 runs to 15 residues. V was clipped by 3 bases and J by 1 base; unmatched bases: 5.